Sequencing of this TCR beta chain was carried out in a study of shared clonotypes between healthy human individuals. The wider study: Ranging from 18 to 49 in age, donors were two women and a few men.

The CDR3 sequence is 14 residues long. Losses at the gene ends were 5 bases for V and 4 bases for J; bases not matched to a gene: 5. Germline V gene data show CDR1 as SGHTA and CDR2 as FQGTGA. Sequenced by immunoSEQ multiplex PCR; TCRdb stores in-frame clones only, minus some. The data contain 2 million to 2.5 million clones, approximately 94% of them singletons. Material for sequencing was naive CD4+ T cells sorted from blood. This sample's subset: CD45RA+ positively selected. The sequence was collected from a man between 18 and 29 years old in good health. The chain carries TRBV7-3 and TRBJ2-1; 7 nucleotides agree with TRBD1. As DNA, the CDR3 is TGTGCCAGCAGCCCCCAGGGACAGTACAATGAGCAGTTCTTC. Protein product: CASSPQGQYNEQFF. Looking up the rest from reference TRBV7-3 and TRBJ2-1 gives the full variable domain: GAGVSQTPSNKVTEKGKYVELRCDPISGHTALYWYRQSLGQGPEFLIYFQGTGAADDSGLPNDRFFAVRPEGSVSTLKIQRTERGDSAVYLCASSPQGQYNEQFFGPGTRLTVL.